This T cell receptor beta chain emerged from a study of vaccination and CD4 T cells after COVID-19. Researchers used the Oncomine TCR Beta short-read assay to sequence DNA from cultured CD4+ T cells. TCRdb redid the calling of the PCR reads with MiXCR, one entry per CDR3 protein. Here the sample spans 7,000 to 8,500 distinct CDR3 sequences, under 60% being singletons. Germline V gene data show CDR1 as DFQATT and CDR2 as SNEGSKA (reference sequence). There are 15 residues in the CDR3. Trimming took 5 bases from V and 0 from J; bases not matched to a gene: 9. The sample's treatment: roughly ten-day PBMC culture with coronavirus spike peptide pools or control peptides (ViraFEST assay). Those CD4+ T cells from the unexposed donor predate the COVID-19 pandemic (2011-2018). This clonotype was observed a handful of times. The antigen is not known.

Sequences were obtained from CD4+ T cells from blood, cultured in vitro. The clonotype was recovered from a human donor in good health. V and J are TRBV20-1 and TRBJ1-1; TRBD1 agrees at 7 bases. CDR3 in DNA: TGCAGTGCTCGACAGGGCGTCTTAATGAACACTGAAGCTTTCTTT. It is translated as CSARQGVLMNTEAFF.